This entry features one TCR beta chain sequence. This sample is drawn from a study of PD-1 blockade in classical Hodgkin lymphoma. In the study overall: Treatment was intravenous nivolumab, 3 mg/kg every 2 weeks, until progression.

The repertoire was sequenced with immunoSEQ multiplex PCR; TCRdb's copy has only in-frame clones and lacks some. Of about 58,000 clones detected, approximately 89% appear once; the ten largest clones hold 10%. After autologous stem cell transplantation all patients relapsed, and prior brentuximab vedotin exposure differed between cohorts. In germline, CDR1 is KGHSH, CDR2 LQKENI. The V and J ends lost 6 bases and 2 bases respectively, with 14 bases between them. There are 14 residues in the CDR3. The source material was peripheral blood mononuclear cells (PBMCs), sampled before the second cycle of nivolumab. This receptor was obtained from a human donor with classical Hodgkin lymphoma. This sequence joins TRBV18 and TRBJ2-7, with D uncertain. This CDR3 reads CASSLVDGTYEQYF. DNA of the CDR3: TGTGCCAGCTCCCTCGTCGACGGTACCTACGAGCAGTACTTC.